This T cell receptor beta chain was captured in a study of shared clonotypes between healthy human individuals. About the research overall: Every donor yielded three CD4 naive, three CD4 memory, two CD8 naive and one CD8 memory plate.

To note about this clone: The antigen is undetermined.

Sequenced by immunoSEQ multiplex PCR; TCRdb stores in-frame clones only, minus some. The data show some 2.1 million clones, less than 95% seen once. General observations from the study: Naive subsets typically showed greater estimated richness than memory subsets.

With V trimmed by 2 bases and J by 2 bases, 11 bases remained unmatched. Germline values: CDR1 SGHTA, CDR2 FQGNSA. This CDR3 comprises 18 residues. Positive CCR7 selection of CD45RO-negative cells yielded the naive CD8 cells, and terminally differentiated effector memory CD45RA+ cells were excluded. This TCR derives from a man aged 18 to 30 in good health. Material: naive CD8+ T cells sorted from blood. The chain recombines TRBV7-2 with TRBJ2-3; 9 positions match TRBD2. The CDR3 region is CASSLSGAEREDTDTQYF. CDR3 sequence (DNA): TGTGCCAGCAGCTTATCAGGGGCTGAGCGGGAGGACACAGATACGCAGTATTTT.